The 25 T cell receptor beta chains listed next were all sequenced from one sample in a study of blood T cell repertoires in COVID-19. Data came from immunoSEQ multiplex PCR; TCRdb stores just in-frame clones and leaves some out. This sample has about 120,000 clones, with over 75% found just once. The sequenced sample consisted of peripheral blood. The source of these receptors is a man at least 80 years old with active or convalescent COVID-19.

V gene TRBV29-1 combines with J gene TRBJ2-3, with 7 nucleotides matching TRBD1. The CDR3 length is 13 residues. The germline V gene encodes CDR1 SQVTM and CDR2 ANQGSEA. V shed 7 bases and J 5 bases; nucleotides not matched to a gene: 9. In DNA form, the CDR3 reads TGCAGCGCCCCACAGGGGCACGAAGATACGCAGTATTTT. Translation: CSAPQGHEDTQYF.

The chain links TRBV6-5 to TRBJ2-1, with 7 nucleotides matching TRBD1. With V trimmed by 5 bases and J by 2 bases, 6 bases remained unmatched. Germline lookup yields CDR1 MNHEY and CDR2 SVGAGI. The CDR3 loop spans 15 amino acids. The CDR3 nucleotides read TGTGCCAGCAGTCTACAGGGGCCGCCCTACAATGAGCAGTTCTTC. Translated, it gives CASSLQGPPYNEQFF.

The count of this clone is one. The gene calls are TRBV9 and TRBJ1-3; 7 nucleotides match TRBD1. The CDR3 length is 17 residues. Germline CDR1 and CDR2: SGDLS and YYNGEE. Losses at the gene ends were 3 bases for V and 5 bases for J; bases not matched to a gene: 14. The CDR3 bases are TGTGCCAGCAGCGCAGGGGGACTGACAGGCTATAGAAACACCATATATTTT. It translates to CASSAGGLTGYRNTIYF.

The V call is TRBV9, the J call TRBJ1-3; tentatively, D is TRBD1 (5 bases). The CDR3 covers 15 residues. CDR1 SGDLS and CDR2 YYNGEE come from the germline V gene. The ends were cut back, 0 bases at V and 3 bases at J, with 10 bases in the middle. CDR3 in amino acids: CASSVEARDGNTIYF. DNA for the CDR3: TGTGCCAGCAGCGTAGAGGCCAGGGATGGAAACACCATATATTTT.

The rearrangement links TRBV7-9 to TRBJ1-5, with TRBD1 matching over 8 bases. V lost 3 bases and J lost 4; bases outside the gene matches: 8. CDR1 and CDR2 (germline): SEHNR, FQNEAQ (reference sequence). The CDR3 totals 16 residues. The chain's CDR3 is CASSFGQGIRNQPQHF. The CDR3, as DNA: TGTGCCAGCAGCTTCGGACAGGGCATAAGGAATCAGCCCCAGCATTTT.

CDR3 loop: CASSPRNRDPYIYEQYF. In nucleotides, the CDR3 is TGCGCCAGCAGCCCGCGAAACAGGGATCCATATATTTACGAGCAGTACTTC. This sequence joins TRBV5-1 and TRBJ2-7; perhaps TRBD1 as D (6 bases). Germline assignment: CDR1 SGHRS and CDR2 YFSETQ. Trimming pared 4 bases from V and 4 bases from J, leaving 24 bases between. The CDR3 totals 17 residues.

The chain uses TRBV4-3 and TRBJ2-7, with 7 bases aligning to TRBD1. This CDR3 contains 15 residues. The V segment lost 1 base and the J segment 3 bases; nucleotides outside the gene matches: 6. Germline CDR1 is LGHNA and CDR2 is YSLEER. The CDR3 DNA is TGCGCCAGCAGCCAAGCTGAGGGGACAGTCTACGAGCAGTACTTC. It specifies CASSQAEGTVYEQYF.

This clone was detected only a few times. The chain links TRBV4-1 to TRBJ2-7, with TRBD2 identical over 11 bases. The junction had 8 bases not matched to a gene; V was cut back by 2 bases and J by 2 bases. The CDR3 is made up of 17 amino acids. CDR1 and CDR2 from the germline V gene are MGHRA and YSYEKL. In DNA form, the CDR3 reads TGCGCCAGCAGCCAACTAGCGGGGGGCGACCCTGCCTACGAGCAGTACTTC. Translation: CASSQLAGGDPAYEQYF.

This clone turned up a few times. The CDR3, as DNA: TGTGCCAGCAGCGGGGGGGGATCCCAAGAGACCCAGTACTTC. It codes for CASSGGGSQETQYF. V gene TRBV6-5 combines with J gene TRBJ2-5; 8 bases line up with TRBD2. From germline, CDR1 is MNHEY and CDR2 SVGAGI. V trimming: 6 bases; J trimming: 1 base; junction bases outside the gene matches: 4. The CDR3 sequence is 14 residues long.

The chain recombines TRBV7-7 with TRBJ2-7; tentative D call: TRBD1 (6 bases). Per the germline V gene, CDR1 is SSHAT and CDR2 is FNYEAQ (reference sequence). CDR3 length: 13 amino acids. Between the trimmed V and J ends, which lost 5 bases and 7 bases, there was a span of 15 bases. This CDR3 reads CASSRSGASEQYF. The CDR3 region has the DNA TGTGCCAGCAGCCGATCAGGGGCGAGTGAGCAGTACTTC.

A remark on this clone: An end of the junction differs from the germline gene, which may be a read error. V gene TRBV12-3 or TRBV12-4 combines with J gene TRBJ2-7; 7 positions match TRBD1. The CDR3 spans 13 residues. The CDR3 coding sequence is TGTGCCAGCAGTTTAGCCGAAGGGGGCCTACATTCCTTC. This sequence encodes CASSLAEGGLHSF.

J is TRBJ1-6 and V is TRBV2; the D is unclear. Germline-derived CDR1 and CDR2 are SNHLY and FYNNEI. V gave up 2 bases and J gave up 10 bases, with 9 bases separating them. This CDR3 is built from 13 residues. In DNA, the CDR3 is TGTGCCAGCAGTGAATTGGTCGGGTCACCCCTCCACTTT. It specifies CASSELVGSPLHF.

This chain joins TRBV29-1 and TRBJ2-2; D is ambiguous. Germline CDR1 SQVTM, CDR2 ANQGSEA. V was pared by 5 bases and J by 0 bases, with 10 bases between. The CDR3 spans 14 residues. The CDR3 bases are TGCAGCGTTCTAGAGTCTCCGAACACCGGGGAGCTGTTTTTT. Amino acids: CSVLESPNTGELFF.

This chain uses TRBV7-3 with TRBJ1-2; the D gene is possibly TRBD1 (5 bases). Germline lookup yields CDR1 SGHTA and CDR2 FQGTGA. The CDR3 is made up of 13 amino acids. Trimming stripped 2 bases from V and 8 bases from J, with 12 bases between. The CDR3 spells CASSLGEGIGYTF. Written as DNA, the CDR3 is TGTGCCAGCAGCTTAGGGGAGGGGATCGGCTACACCTTC.

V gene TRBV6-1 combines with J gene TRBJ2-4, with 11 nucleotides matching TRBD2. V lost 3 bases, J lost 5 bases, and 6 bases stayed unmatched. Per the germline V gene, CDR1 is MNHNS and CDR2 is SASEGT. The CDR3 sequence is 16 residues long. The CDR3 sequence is CASSDHSGGVQNIQYF. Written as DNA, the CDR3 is TGTGCCAGCAGTGACCATAGCGGGGGGGTCCAAAACATTCAGTACTTC.

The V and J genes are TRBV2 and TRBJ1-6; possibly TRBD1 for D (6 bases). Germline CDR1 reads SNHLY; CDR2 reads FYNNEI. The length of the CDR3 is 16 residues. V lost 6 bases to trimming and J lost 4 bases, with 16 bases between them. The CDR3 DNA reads TGTGCCAGCAGCCCCGACAGGCGGGGGTATAATTCACCCCTCCACTTT. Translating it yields CASSPDRRGYNSPLHF.

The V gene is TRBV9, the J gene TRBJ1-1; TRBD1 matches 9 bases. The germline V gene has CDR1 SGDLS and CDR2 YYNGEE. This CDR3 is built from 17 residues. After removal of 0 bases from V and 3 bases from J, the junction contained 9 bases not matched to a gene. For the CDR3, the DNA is TGTGCCAGCAGCGTAGATACAGGGACAGGGCGCGACACTGAAGCTTTCTTT. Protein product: CASSVDTGTGRDTEAFF.

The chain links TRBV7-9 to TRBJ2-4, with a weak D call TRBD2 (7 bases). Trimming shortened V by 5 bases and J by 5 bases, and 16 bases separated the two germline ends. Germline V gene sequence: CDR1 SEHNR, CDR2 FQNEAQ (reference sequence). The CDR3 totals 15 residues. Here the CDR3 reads CASSLGAGAENIQYF. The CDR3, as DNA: TGTGCCAGCAGCCTGGGGGCGGGGGCGGAAAACATTCAGTACTTC.

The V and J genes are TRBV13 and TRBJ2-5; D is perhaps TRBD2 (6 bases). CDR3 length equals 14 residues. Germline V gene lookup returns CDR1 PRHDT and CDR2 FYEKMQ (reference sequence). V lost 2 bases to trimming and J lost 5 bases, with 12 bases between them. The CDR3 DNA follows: TGTGCCAGCAGCTTATTAGCGGCGGAGGAGACCCAGTACTTC. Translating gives CASSLLAAEETQYF.

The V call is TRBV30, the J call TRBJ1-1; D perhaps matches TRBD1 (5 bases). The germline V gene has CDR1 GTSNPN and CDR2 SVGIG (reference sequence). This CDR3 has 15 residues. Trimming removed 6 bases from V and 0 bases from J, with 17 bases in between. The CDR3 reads CACRDSYRVNTEAFF. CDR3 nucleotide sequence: TGTGCCTGCCGCGACAGCTATAGGGTGAACACTGAAGCTTTCTTT. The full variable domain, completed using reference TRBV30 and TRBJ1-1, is SQTIHQWPATLVQPVGSPLSLECTVEGTSNPNLYWYRQAAGRGLQLLFYSVGIGQISSEVPQNLSASRPQDRQFILSSKKLLLSDSGFYLCACRDSYRVNTEAFFGQGTRLTVV.

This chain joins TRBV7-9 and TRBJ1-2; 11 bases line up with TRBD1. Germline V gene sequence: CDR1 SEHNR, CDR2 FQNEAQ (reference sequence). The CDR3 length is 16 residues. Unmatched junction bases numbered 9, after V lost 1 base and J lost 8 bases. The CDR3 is CASSLERTGGAEGYTF. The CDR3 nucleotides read TGTGCCAGCAGCTTAGAGAGGACAGGGGGCGCGGAAGGCTACACCTTC. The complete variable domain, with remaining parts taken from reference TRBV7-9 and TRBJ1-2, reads DTGVSQNPRHKITKRGQNVTFRCDPISEHNRLYWYRQTLGQGPEFLTYFQNEAQLEKSRLLSDRFSAERPKGSFSTLEIQRTEQGDSAMYLCASSLERTGGAEGYTFGSGTRLTVV.

CDR3 sequence reads: CASSQGVLDTEAFF. CDR3 nucleotide sequence: TGCGCCAGCAGTCAGGGGGTGCTGGACACTGAAGCTTTCTTT. V usage is TRBV10-1 and J usage is TRBJ1-1, with 7 positions matching TRBD1. V was clipped by 5 bases and J by 3 bases; unmatched bases: 6. The CDR3 length is 14 residues. The V gene's germline CDR1 is WNHNN and CDR2 SYGVQD (reference sequence).

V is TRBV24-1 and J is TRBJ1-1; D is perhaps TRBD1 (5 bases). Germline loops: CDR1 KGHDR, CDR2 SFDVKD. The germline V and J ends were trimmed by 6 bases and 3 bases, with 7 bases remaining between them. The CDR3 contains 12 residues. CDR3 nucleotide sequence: TGTGCCACCAGTACAGGACACACTGAAGCTTTCTTT. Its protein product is CATSTGHTEAFF.

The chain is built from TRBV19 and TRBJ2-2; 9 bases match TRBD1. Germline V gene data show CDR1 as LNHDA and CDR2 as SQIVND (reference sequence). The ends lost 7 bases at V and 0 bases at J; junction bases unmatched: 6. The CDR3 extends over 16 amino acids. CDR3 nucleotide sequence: TGTGCCAGTACCATAGGGACAGGGACGAACACCGGGGAGCTGTTTTTT. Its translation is CASTIGTGTNTGELFF. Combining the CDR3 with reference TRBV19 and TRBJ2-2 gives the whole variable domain DGGITQSPKYLFRKEGQNVTLSCEQNLNHDAMYWYRQDPGQGLRLIYYSQIVNDFQKGDIAEGYSVSREKKESFPLTVTSAQKNPTAFYLCASTIGTGTNTGELFFGEGSRLTVL.

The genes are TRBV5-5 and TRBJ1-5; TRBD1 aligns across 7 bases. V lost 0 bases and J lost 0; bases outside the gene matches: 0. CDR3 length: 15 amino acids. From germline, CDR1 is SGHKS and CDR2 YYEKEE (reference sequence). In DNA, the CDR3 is TGTGCCAGCAGCTTGGAGGGGGCTAGCAATCAGCCCCAGCATTTT. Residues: CASSLEGASNQPQHF.